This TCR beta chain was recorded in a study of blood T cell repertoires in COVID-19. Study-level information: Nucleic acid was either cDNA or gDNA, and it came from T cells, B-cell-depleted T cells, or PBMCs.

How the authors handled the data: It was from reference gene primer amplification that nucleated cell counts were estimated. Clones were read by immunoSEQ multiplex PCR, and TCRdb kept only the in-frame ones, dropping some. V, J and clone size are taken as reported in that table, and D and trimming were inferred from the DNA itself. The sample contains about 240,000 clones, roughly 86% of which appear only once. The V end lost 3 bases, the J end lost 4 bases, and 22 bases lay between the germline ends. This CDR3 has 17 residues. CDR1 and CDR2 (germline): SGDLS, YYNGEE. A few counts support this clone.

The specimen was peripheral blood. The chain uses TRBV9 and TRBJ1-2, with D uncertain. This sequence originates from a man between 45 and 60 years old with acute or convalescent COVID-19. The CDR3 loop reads CASSEGAAPAEGYGYTF. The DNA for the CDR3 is TGTGCCAGCAGCGAAGGTGCTGCCCCAGCGGAGGGCTATGGCTACACCTTC.